The 24 T cell receptor delta chains in this list originate from one sample, sequenced in a study of Vδ1+ human thymocytes. Study-level results: In the thymus, TRG and TRD repertoires looked highly polyclonal with Gaussian CDR3 lengths.

For these TCRs, the target antigens are not known. The template was reverse-transcribed extracted RNA. CDR3 amplicons came from multiplex PCR with pooled V-gene forward and constant-region reverse primers. TCRdb re-called clones from the multiplex PCR reads using CATT. The data show around 56,000 delta-chain clones, roughly 15% seen once. Sequencing input: Vdelta1+ gamma-delta thymocytes from the thymus. Documented subset: FACS-sorted CD3+ TCRalphabeta- TCRVdelta1+ TCRVdelta2- thymocytes. These receptors came from a girl in the first two years of life who had congenital heart surgery.

The J gene is TRDJ1, the V gene TRDV1; 7 positions agree with TRDD3. The CDR3 contains 17 residues. Germline CDR1 reads TSWWSYY; CDR2 reads QGS. After removal of 0 bases from V and 0 bases from J, the junction contained 7 bases not matched to a gene. CDR3 coding DNA: TGTGCTCTTGGGGAACTAGGCTGGGGGGACCACACCGATAAACTCATCTTT. It encodes CALGELGWGDHTDKLIF.

This clone is medium-sized (0.01 to 0.1%) by share. V is TRAV29/DV5 and J is TRDJ1; D is possibly TRDD3 (6 bases). Germline V gives CDR1 NSMFDY, CDR2 ISSIKDK. The CDR3 length is 15 residues. The CDR3 spells CAPAGRRGYTDKLIF. The CDR3 DNA reads TGTGCCCCGGCAGGCCGGAGGGGATACACCGATAAACTCATCTTT.

This clone has only a few counts. The V gene is TRDV1, the J gene TRDJ1; the match to TRDD3 covers 9 bases. The germline V gene has CDR1 TSWWSYY and CDR2 QGS. V trimming: 5 bases; J trimming: 4 bases; junction bases outside the gene matches: 29. This CDR3 is 22 amino acids long. In DNA, the CDR3 is TGTGCTCTTGGGCTGCCTTCTTCCTTACCGATCGTGGGGGATATGGCCCGCGATAAACTCATCTTT. It yields the protein CALGLPSSLPIVGDMARDKLIF.

This clone was detected a few times. V is TRDV1 and J is TRDJ1; 9 bases align to TRDD3. This CDR3 is built from 17 residues. The ends lost 0 bases at V and 0 bases at J; junction bases unmatched: 5. The germline V gene has CDR1 TSWWSYY and CDR2 QGS. Written as DNA, the CDR3 is TGTGCTCTTGGGGAACTAGACTGGGGGACCCACACCGATAAACTCATCTTT. Protein sequence: CALGELDWGTHTDKLIF.

This chain uses TRDV1 with TRDJ1; the match to TRDD3 covers 11 bases. The germline V gene has CDR1 TSWWSYY and CDR2 QGS. Trimming cost V 4 bases and J 9 bases; bases outside gene matches: 19. This CDR3 spans 18 amino acids. The CDR3 bases are TGTGCTCTTGGGGTACCCACTTCCATCCGTGGGGGATACGAGCAACTCATCTTT. This encodes CALGVPTSIRGGYEQLIF.

The chain couples TRDV1 to TRDJ1; no definite D call. The CDR3 extends over 14 amino acids. Germline V gene data show CDR1 as TSWWSYY and CDR2 as QGS. Deletions cut 0 bases from V and 7 bases from J, with 12 bases between. The CDR3 sequence is CALGELVNVGKLIF. Written as DNA, the CDR3 is TGTGCTCTTGGGGAACTTGTCAACGTCGGTAAACTCATCTTT.

V and J are TRDV1 and TRDJ1; no clear D gene. The CDR3 is made up of 17 amino acids. With 0 bases removed from V and 0 bases from J, the gap between germline ends came to 14 bases. From germline, CDR1 is TSWWSYY and CDR2 QGS. The DNA for the CDR3 is TGTGCTCTTGGGGAACTAGATCTCCTGAGGTACACCGATAAACTCATCTTT. Translation: CALGELDLLRYTDKLIF.

This clone was counted between two and nine times. This sequence joins TRDV1 and TRDJ1; D gene ambiguous. The CDR3 consists of 17 residues. Germline lookup yields CDR1 TSWWSYY and CDR2 QGS. V lost 2 bases, J lost 0 bases, and 16 bases lay in between. CDR3 DNA: TGTGCTCTTGGGGAAGAGGATTCCCCCCAGTACACCGATAAACTCATCTTT. Translating it yields CALGEEDSPQYTDKLIF.

V is TRDV1 and J is TRDJ1; D is undetermined. This CDR3 has 15 amino acids. The V gene's germline CDR1 is TSWWSYY and CDR2 QGS. V lost 0 bases and J lost 0, with 8 bases in between. Here the CDR3 reads CALGELGAYTDKLIF. CDR3 sequence (DNA): TGTGCTCTTGGGGAACTAGGTGCGTACACCGATAAACTCATCTTT.

The rearrangement joins TRDV1 to TRDJ1; no firm D call. The CDR3 is 19 amino acids. V lost 0 bases to trimming and J lost 0 bases, with 20 bases between them. Germline V gives CDR1 TSWWSYY, CDR2 QGS. The CDR3 sequence: CALGELEAGRVLYTDKLIF. In DNA form, the CDR3 reads TGTGCTCTTGGGGAACTGGAAGCCGGCAGGGTCTTATACACCGATAAACTCATCTTT.

The genes are TRDV1 and TRDJ1; the match to TRDD3 covers 8 bases. Trimming at V came to 1 base and at J to 4 bases, leaving 5 bases not matched to a gene. The CDR3 covers 15 residues. Germline CDR1 and CDR2: TSWWSYY and QGS. CDR3 loop: CALGEQRGYIDKLIF. CDR3 DNA: TGTGCTCTTGGGGAACAGAGGGGATACATCGATAAACTCATCTTT.

This clone was counted between two and nine times. The chain couples TRDV1 to TRDJ1; tentatively, D is TRDD2 or TRDD3 (5 bases each). V lost 2 bases, J lost 0 bases, and 28 bases lay in between. CDR1 and CDR2 from the germline V gene are TSWWSYY and QGS. The CDR3 sequence is 21 residues long. In DNA, the CDR3 is TGTGCTCTTGGGGAAGTGCCCCCACCTTCGACTAACAGGGGGTACACCGATAAACTCATCTTT. This sequence encodes CALGEVPPPSTNRGYTDKLIF.

This clone was detected a few times. The junction departs from germline at one end; a sequencing error may be responsible. This sample includes further DNA sequences coding for the same CDR3. V and J are TRDV2 and TRDJ1, with TRDD3 matching 9 bases. The CDR3 is made up of 20 amino acids. In germline, CDR1 is GEAIGNYY, CDR2 EKD. The CDR3 DNA reads TGCGCCTGTGACACCGTCGGGGTGGGGTACTGGGGATACGACACCGATAAACTCATCTTT. Protein: CACDTVGVGYWGYDTDKLIF.

This clone appeared a few times. The chain uses TRDV1 and TRDJ1, with 10 bases matching TRDD3. This CDR3 is 23 amino acids long. The ends lost 3 bases at V and 2 bases at J; junction bases unmatched: 27. CDR1 is TSWWSYY, CDR2 QGS, per germline. CDR3: CALGELCLPLSYWGMVGTDKLIF. In nucleotides, the CDR3 is TGTGCTCTTGGGGAGCTTTGCCTTCCTCTCTCGTACTGGGGGATGGTCGGGACCGATAAACTCATCTTT.

V and J are TRDV1 and TRDJ1; TRDD3 matches 10 bases. The CDR3 covers 20 residues. CDR1 is TSWWSYY and CDR2 is QGS in the germline V gene. V lost 2 bases and J lost 0; bases outside the gene matches: 15. The CDR3 nucleotides are TGTGCTCTTGGGGAAGTCTTCCGCCTCGGGGGATACGAGTACACCGATAAACTCATCTTT. It specifies CALGEVFRLGGYEYTDKLIF.

The chain recombines TRAV29/DV5 with TRDJ1; 7 nucleotides match TRDD3. V gave up 0 bases and J gave up 2 bases; unmatched junction bases: 4. The CDR3 loop spans 14 amino acids. In germline, CDR1 is NSMFDY, CDR2 ISSIKDK. Here the CDR3 DNA reads TGTGCAGCAAGCGCGAGGGGGGATACCGATAAACTCATCTTT. This codes for CAASARGDTDKLIF. Drawing the rest from reference TRAV29/DV5 and TRDJ1, the complete variable domain is DQQVKQNSPSLSVQEGRISILNCDYTNSMFDYFLWYKKYPAEGPTFLISISSIKDKNEDGRFTVFLNKSAKHLSLHIVPSQPGDSAVYFCAASARGDTDKLIFGKGTRVTVEP.

This clone has a single count. The chain links TRDV1 to TRDJ1, with D maybe TRDD3 (6 bases). From germline, CDR1 is TSWWSYY and CDR2 QGS. V gave up 3 bases and J gave up 1 base, with 24 bases separating them. The CDR3 covers 19 residues. This chain's CDR3 is CALGDPFGSVGGCTDKLIF. The CDR3, as DNA: TGTGCTCTTGGGGATCCTTTCGGGTCCGTGGGGGGTTGCACCGATAAACTCATCTTT.

This clone has a handful of counts. The gene calls are TRDV2 and TRDJ1; D remains ambiguous. The CDR3 runs 16 residues. Trimming removed 0 bases at V and 0 bases at J, with 13 bases between. Germline V CDR1 and CDR2: GEAIGNYY, EKD. The chain's CDR3 is CACDTCPHPYTDKLIF. The CDR3 DNA sequence: TGTGCCTGTGACACCTGCCCCCATCCTTACACCGATAAACTCATCTTT.

V is TRDV1 and J is TRDJ1; D unclear. Germline V gene data show CDR1 as TSWWSYY and CDR2 as QGS. Trimming removed 1 base from V and 1 base from J, with 13 bases in between. The CDR3 length is 16 residues. CDR3 sequence reads: CALGEPQAFPTDKLIF. DNA of the CDR3: TGTGCTCTTGGGGAACCCCAGGCATTCCCCACCGATAAACTCATCTTT.

The chain uses TRDV1 and TRDJ1, with TRDD3 identical over 11 bases. Germline CDR1 TSWWSYY, CDR2 QGS. The V and J ends lost 7 bases and 0 bases, in that order; junction bases with no gene match: 16. This CDR3 is 19 amino acids long. The DNA of the CDR3 is TGTGCTCTTGTTTCTCTGGGGACGTACTGGGGGATAAACACCGATAAACTCATCTTT. This translates into CALVSLGTYWGINTDKLIF.

This clone occurred a few times. The V call is TRDV1, the J call TRDJ1, with 7 bases matching TRDD3. Germline CDR1 reads TSWWSYY; CDR2 reads QGS. This CDR3 has 19 amino acids. Germline trimming cut 4 bases from V and 0 bases from J; bases unmatched to any gene: 17. CDR3 DNA: TGTGCTCTTGGGGCTCCACGTTTAGGGGGATCCCTGTACACCGATAAACTCATCTTT. Encoded protein: CALGAPRLGGSLYTDKLIF.

This clone was counted between two and nine times. The genes are TRDV1 and TRDJ1, with 11 bases identical to TRDD3. V shed 3 bases, J shed 0 bases, and the junction held 18 bases outside the gene matches. Germline V CDR1 and CDR2: TSWWSYY, QGS. The CDR3 has 21 amino acids. The CDR3 region is CALGDRLRKWGIRFNTDKLIF. In nucleotides, the CDR3 is TGTGCTCTTGGGGACCGCCTTCGTAAATGGGGGATACGTTTCAACACCGATAAACTCATCTTT.

This clone showed up just a few times. The rearrangement uses TRDV1 and TRDJ1; D might be TRDD2 or TRDD3, each matching 5 bases. This CDR3 spans 20 amino acids. Looked up from germline, CDR1 is TSWWSYY and CDR2 is QGS. Trimming took 1 base from V and 5 from J, leaving 29 bases between them. CDR3 DNA: TGTGCTCTTGGGGAACCTTCCCACGCGGGGACTCGTACCCTTGGGGATAAACTCATCTTT. Translating it yields CALGEPSHAGTRTLGDKLIF.

This clone has just a few counts. The chain recombines TRDV1 with TRDJ1; possible D gene TRDD2, 5 bases. The CDR3 runs to 16 residues. Looked up from germline, CDR1 is TSWWSYY and CDR2 is QGS. Trimming took off 5 bases at V and 0 bases at J, with 16 bases between the two ends. The CDR3 DNA follows: TGTGCTCTTGGGAACGGCCTACTGAAAGACACCGATAAACTCATCTTT. This sequence encodes CALGNGLLKDTDKLIF.